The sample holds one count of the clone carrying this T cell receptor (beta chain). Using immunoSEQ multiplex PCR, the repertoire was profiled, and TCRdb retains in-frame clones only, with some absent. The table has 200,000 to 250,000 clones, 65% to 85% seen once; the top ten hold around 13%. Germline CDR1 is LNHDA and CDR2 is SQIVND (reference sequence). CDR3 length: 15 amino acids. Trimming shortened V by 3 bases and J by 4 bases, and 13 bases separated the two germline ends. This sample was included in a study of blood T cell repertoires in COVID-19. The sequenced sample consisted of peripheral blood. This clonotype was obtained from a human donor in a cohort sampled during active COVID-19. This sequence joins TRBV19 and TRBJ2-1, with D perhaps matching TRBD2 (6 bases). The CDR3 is CASSMWWGRYNEQFF. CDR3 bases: TGTGCCAGTAGTATGTGGTGGGGGAGGTACAATGAGCAGTTCTTC.